These 22 T cell receptor beta chains share one sample of origin, sequenced in a study of blood T cell repertoires in COVID-19. The repertoire was sequenced with immunoSEQ multiplex PCR; TCRdb's copy has only in-frame clones and lacks some. The sample yields fewer than 250,000 clones, about 85% seen once. The specimen sequenced was PBMCs or T cells enriched from blood (not recorded which). All receptors derive from a man aged 25 to 45 who had recovered from COVID-19.

This clone was picked up many times. The V and J genes are TRBV6-5 and TRBJ1-4, with D possibly TRBD1 on 5 matching bases. V was cut by 8 bases and J by 5 bases, with 15 bases left in between. The CDR3 contains 14 residues. Germline CDR1 MNHEY, CDR2 SVGAGI. The CDR3 loop reads CASSRRGRNEKLFF. The CDR3, as DNA: TGTGCCAGCTCACGAAGGGGCCGGAATGAAAAACTGTTTTTT.

The V and J genes are TRBV5-4 and TRBJ2-5; 11 bases match TRBD1. V gave up 4 bases and J gave up 5 bases; unmatched junction bases: 4. The CDR3 extends over 14 amino acids. Germline-derived CDR1 and CDR2 are SGHNT and YYREEE (reference sequence). CDR3 DNA sequence: TGTGCCAGCAGCGGACAGGGGGCTGGTGAGACCCAGTACTTC. Translation gives CASSGQGAGETQYF.

The rearrangement links TRBV12-3 or TRBV12-4 to TRBJ2-7; D not certain. V lost 8 bases, J lost 4 bases, and 9 bases lay in between. CDR3 size: 11 residues. Here the CDR3 DNA reads TGTGCCAGCGGCCGCTGGTACGAGCAGTACTTC. Translating it yields CASGRWYEQYF.

This clone was seen a single time. The V call is TRBV27, the J call TRBJ2-6; D unclear. The V end lost 9 bases, the J end lost 0 bases, and 6 bases lay between the germline ends. CDR1 is MNHEY, CDR2 SMNVEV, per germline (reference sequence). The CDR3 contains 13 residues. CDR3 amino acids: CASPISGANVLTF. CDR3 nucleotide sequence: TGTGCCAGTCCTATCTCTGGGGCCAACGTCCTGACTTTC.

The chain has TRBV19 and TRBJ2-6; the match to TRBD1 covers 7 bases. V was clipped by 7 bases and J by 2 bases; unmatched bases: 5. From germline, CDR1 is LNHDA and CDR2 SQIVND (reference sequence). There are 15 residues in the CDR3. The CDR3 sequence: CASKNRGTGANVLTF. CDR3 DNA: TGTGCCAGTAAAAACAGGGGCACTGGGGCCAACGTCCTGACTTTC.

This clone appeared a single time. The chain carries TRBV28 and TRBJ1-2; 7 bases are a match to TRBD1. The CDR3 length is 15 residues. The V and J ends lost 4 bases and 4 bases, in that order; junction bases with no gene match: 9. The germline V gene encodes CDR1 MDHEN and CDR2 SYDVKM. The CDR3 is CASSSNRDSPYGYTF. The CDR3 DNA sequence: TGTGCCAGCAGTTCGAACCGGGACAGCCCCTATGGCTACACCTTC.

This chain joins TRBV19 and TRBJ1-2; D may be TRBD1 (5 bases). V was shortened by 6 bases and J by 2 bases, with 10 bases between the two germline ends. Germline-derived CDR1 and CDR2 are LNHDA and SQIVND (reference sequence). The CDR3 loop spans 13 amino acids. CDR3 sequence reads: CASRGHSNYGYTF. CDR3 bases: TGTGCCAGTAGGGGGCACTCGAACTATGGCTACACCTTC.

The chain links TRBV2 to TRBJ2-5, with TRBD1 identical over 9 bases. The ends lost 8 bases at V and 4 bases at J; junction bases unmatched: 8. CDR3 length equals 14 residues. Germline V gene data show CDR1 as SNHLY and CDR2 as FYNNEI. The DNA for the CDR3 is TGTGCCAGCGGAGCGGGGACAGGGATAGAGACCCAGTACTTC. Protein: CASGAGTGIETQYF.

This clone was observed once. The rearrangement uses TRBV5-4 and TRBJ2-2, with 7 bases that match TRBD1. With 0 bases clipped from V and 5 bases from J, the junction kept 7 bases outside the gene matches. Germline V gene lookup returns CDR1 SGHNT and CDR2 YYREEE (reference sequence). CDR3 length equals 16 residues. The CDR3 bases are TGTGCCAGCAGCTTGGAAGGGGGCGGCAGGACCGGGGAGCTGTTTTTT. It codes for CASSLEGGGRTGELFF.

The CDR3 DNA follows: TGTGCCACCAGCATGTCCGGGACAGGGAACGTCCTGACTTTC. It yields the protein CATSMSGTGNVLTF. This chain uses TRBV24-1 with TRBJ2-6; 9 bases map to TRBD1. CDR3 size: 14 residues. Germline loops: CDR1 KGHDR, CDR2 SFDVKD. V trimming: 7 bases; J trimming: 10 bases; junction bases outside the gene matches: 7.

A few counts support this clone. The gene calls are TRBV7-8 and TRBJ1-1; tentatively, D is TRBD1 (5 bases). CDR3 size: 16 residues. V lost 0 bases and J lost 4, with 15 bases in between. Germline V gives CDR1 SGHVS, CDR2 FQNEAQ. CDR3 DNA sequence: TGTGCCAGCAGCTTAGCGGGGCGGCAATCAAGCACTGAAGCTTTCTTT. Residues: CASSLAGRQSSTEAFF.

This chain links TRBV6-5 with TRBJ1-6; a weak D match, TRBD1 (6 bases). Germline-derived CDR1 and CDR2 are MNHEY and SVGAGI. Trimming left V 9 bases short and J 8 bases short, with 14 bases between. This CDR3 contains 13 residues. The CDR3 loop is CASATRQDSPLHF. CDR3 sequence (DNA): TGTGCCAGTGCGACCAGACAGGATTCACCCCTCCACTTT.

V is TRBV9 and J is TRBJ2-3, with D perhaps TRBD2 (6 bases). Looked up from germline, CDR1 is SGDLS and CDR2 is YYNGEE. V was shortened by 4 bases and J by 5 bases, with 14 bases between the two germline ends. The CDR3 sequence is 14 residues long. Here the CDR3 reads CASSPRVGGDTQYF. The CDR3 DNA reads TGTGCCAGCAGCCCGCGGGTGGGGGGAGATACGCAGTATTTT. Combining the CDR3 with reference TRBV9 and TRBJ2-3 gives the whole variable domain DSGVTQTPKHLITATGQRVTLRCSPRSGDLSVYWYQQSLDQGLQFLIQYYNGEERAKGNILERFSAQQFPDLHSELNLSSLELGDSALYFCASSPRVGGDTQYFGPGTRLTVL.

The CDR3 is CATSRVIPYNEQFF. The CDR3 coding sequence is TGTGCCACCAGCAGAGTCATCCCCTACAATGAGCAGTTCTTC. V is TRBV15 and J is TRBJ2-1; D is undetermined. The germline V and J ends were trimmed by 1 base and 2 bases, with 6 bases remaining between them. CDR3 length: 14 residues. The V gene's germline CDR1 is LNHNV and CDR2 YYDKDF (reference sequence).

The chain combines TRBV4-2 with TRBJ2-3, with 9 nucleotides matching TRBD1. The CDR3 totals 19 residues. CDR1 is LGHNA and CDR2 is YNFKEQ in the germline V gene. The J segment lost 2 bases and the V segment lost 3 bases, leaving 15 bases of the junction unmatched. The CDR3 loop reads CASSQGVKRGQGVTDTQYF. The CDR3 region has the DNA TGTGCCAGCAGCCAGGGCGTAAAGAGGGGACAGGGTGTCACAGATACGCAGTATTTT.

This chain links TRBV19 with TRBJ2-7, with 9 bases lining up with TRBD2. The CDR3 has 15 residues. V lost 6 bases to trimming and J lost 5 bases; unmatched junction nucleotides: 11. Germline CDR1 reads LNHDA; CDR2 reads SQIVND (reference sequence). CDR3 coding DNA: TGTGCCAGTAGGCGGGAGGGAAGAATAGTCGACGAGCAGTACTTC. Translated: CASRREGRIVDEQYF.

As regards this clone: Other DNA sequences in the same sample also yield this CDR3. This chain joins TRBV19 and TRBJ2-7, with D maybe TRBD2 (5 bases). Trimming removed 0 bases at V and 2 bases at J, with 8 bases between. CDR3 length equals 14 residues. From germline, CDR1 is LNHDA and CDR2 SQIVND (reference sequence). CDR3 DNA sequence: TGTGCCAGTAGTATAGATCGGGGTACCTACGAGCAGTACTTC. Its translation is CASSIDRGTYEQYF.

In the case of this clone: The junction departs from the called germline gene at one end, perhaps through a read error. The chain links TRBV13 to TRBJ2-7, with D unresolved. Germline CDR1 is PRHDT and CDR2 is FYEKMQ (reference sequence). The CDR3 spans 11 residues. CDR3 in amino acids: CASSLHGRSLF. The CDR3 coding sequence is TGTGCCAGCAGCTTACATGGGCGATCCTTATTC.

V usage is TRBV12-3 or TRBV12-4 and J usage is TRBJ2-3; D is unresolved. The V and J ends lost 6 bases and 2 bases respectively, with 9 bases between them. The CDR3 is 13 amino acids. In DNA, the CDR3 is TGTGCCAGCAGACCATCACTCACAGATACGCAGTATTTT. Translated, it gives CASRPSLTDTQYF.

The gene calls are TRBV28 and TRBJ2-1, with TRBD2 matching 7 bases. The V gene's germline CDR1 is MDHEN and CDR2 SYDVKM. Trimming at V came to 5 bases and at J to 4 bases, leaving 26 bases not matched to a gene. The CDR3 length is 21 residues. CDR3 protein: CASSPIPDPSIGRAQYNEQFF. The DNA for the CDR3 is TGTGCCAGCAGTCCTATCCCCGACCCAAGTATTGGGAGGGCCCAATACAATGAGCAGTTCTTC.

V gene TRBV19 combines with J gene TRBJ1-1; 9 nucleotides agree with TRBD1. CDR1 is LNHDA and CDR2 is SQIVND in the germline V gene (reference sequence). This CDR3 comprises 16 residues. The ends lost 4 bases at V and 3 bases at J; junction bases unmatched: 9. The DNA for the CDR3 is TGTGCCAGTAGTACCGGGACAGGGCCAGGGGACACTGAAGCTTTCTTT. The encoded protein is CASSTGTGPGDTEAFF.

This chain connects TRBV7-9 to TRBJ2-7; 7 nucleotides match TRBD2. Germline CDR1 SEHNR, CDR2 FQNEAQ (reference sequence). The ends lost 0 bases at V and 5 bases at J; junction bases unmatched: 4. The CDR3 loop spans 14 amino acids. CDR3 residues: CASSLAGGGNEQYF. Written as DNA, the CDR3 is TGTGCCAGCAGCTTAGCCGGCGGGGGAAACGAGCAGTACTTC.